The clone carrying this T cell receptor beta chain was seen a few times. Its cognate antigen is unknown. The lymph nodes were axillary draining lymph nodes from breast cancer patients. TCRdb redid the calling of the multiplex PCR reads with MiXCR, one entry per CDR3 protein. The profile covers about 140,000 distinct CDR3 sequences, with around 22% appearing a single time and about 2.4% taken by the ten largest. The source of the sample is a study of breast tumors, draining lymph nodes, adjacent tissues. The V gene lost 5 bases and the J gene lost 7 bases, with 11 bases spanning the gap. CDR3 length: 12 residues. CDR1 and CDR2 from the germline V gene are MDHEN and SYDVKM. Study-wide findings and caveats: Tumors had less TCR diversity than lymph nodes, more than nontumor tissue. Tumor and nontumor repertoires were significantly more similar in luminal-like than in basal-like breast cancer. Data only fit, rather than demonstrated, lymph node origin of most tumor T cells.

The TCR comes from a female donor with breast cancer. Some clones in this sample may be carry-over from other donors' samples. The chain combines TRBV28 with TRBJ1-2, with a possible D match to TRBD1 (6 bases). Sequenced: axillary lymph node tissue. CDR3 loop: CASSVQGFGYTF. The CDR3 DNA is TGTGCCAGCAGTGTTCAGGGGTTTGGCTACACCTTC.